Following are 24 T cell receptor beta chains from one sample sequenced in a study of OX40 agonist ivuxolimab in advanced cancers. Sequenced by immunoSEQ multiplex PCR; TCRdb stores in-frame clones only, minus some. The sample holds 90,000 to 120,000 clones, approximately 89% seen once. The sample was CD4+ or CD8+ T cells sorted from blood, taken in a trial of the OX40 agonist ivuxolimab. The receptor set was obtained from an adult with an advanced solid tumor such as melanoma, head and neck, liver or kidney cancer.

The sample holds one count of this clone. The chain links TRBV4-3 to TRBJ2-2; 9 bases are shared with TRBD2. Germline V gives CDR1 LGHNA, CDR2 YSLEER. Trimming cost V 0 bases and J 9 bases; bases outside gene matches: 5. The CDR3 is made up of 15 amino acids. CDR3 coding DNA: TGCGCCAGCAGCCAAGATAGCGGGAGTGGCTGGGAGCTGTTTTTT. Translated: CASSQDSGSGWELFF.

The DNA for the CDR3 is TGTGCCAGTAGTATAGAGCGGGAGGGCAAAAGCGAGCAGTACTTC. This codes for CASSIEREGKSEQYF. The chain joins TRBV19 to TRBJ2-7, with TRBD2 identical over 9 bases. The germline V gene has CDR1 LNHDA and CDR2 SQIVND (reference sequence). The length of the CDR3 is 15 residues. Trimming cost V 0 bases and J 6 bases; bases outside gene matches: 6.

There are a few counts of this clone. This rearrangement joins TRBV6-5 to TRBJ1-2; D unresolved. Germline CDR1 is MNHEY and CDR2 is SVGAGI. This CDR3 has 13 residues. V was clipped by 6 bases and J by 4 bases, with 12 bases between them. The CDR3 reads CASRRAGSYGYTF. CDR3 nucleotides: TGTGCCAGCAGAAGGGCGGGGAGCTATGGCTACACCTTC.

Only one count was recorded for this clone. This chain links TRBV11-2 with TRBJ2-5, with D tentatively TRBD2 (5 bases). The CDR3 is 15 residues long. The germline V and J ends were trimmed by 5 bases and 0 bases, with 13 bases remaining between them. CDR1 is SGHAT, CDR2 FQNNGV, per germline. The CDR3 nucleotides are TGTGCCAGCAGCCGTGCGCGAGGGAACCAAGAGACCCAGTACTTC. Translation gives CASSRARGNQETQYF.

The V gene is TRBV18, the J gene TRBJ1-2; D remains unclear. The CDR3 spans 12 residues. Trimming removed 3 bases from V and 3 bases from J, with 5 bases in between. Germline lookup yields CDR1 KGHSH and CDR2 LQKENI. The CDR3 DNA sequence: TGTGCCAGCTCACCTCGGGACTATGGCTACACCTTC. This translates into CASSPRDYGYTF.

The chain uses TRBV28 and TRBJ2-5; the match to TRBD1 covers 9 bases. V trimming: 2 bases; J trimming: 2 bases; junction bases outside the gene matches: 3. This CDR3 is built from 15 residues. Germline CDR1 and CDR2: MDHEN and SYDVKM. The CDR3 reads CASSLVGQGQETQYF. DNA for the CDR3: TGTGCCAGCAGTTTAGTGGGACAGGGACAAGAGACCCAGTACTTC.

V usage is TRBV28 and J usage is TRBJ1-1; D unclear. Germline CDR1 reads MDHEN; CDR2 reads SYDVKM. Trimming shortened V by 2 bases and J by 2 bases, and 6 bases separated the two germline ends. The CDR3 totals 13 residues. In DNA form, the CDR3 reads TGTGCCAGCAGTTTACCCACAAACACTGAAGCTTTCTTT. Protein product: CASSLPTNTEAFF.

J is TRBJ1-5 and V is TRBV19, with D perhaps matching TRBD1 (6 bases). The germline V gene has CDR1 LNHDA and CDR2 SQIVND (reference sequence). Deletions cut 6 bases from V and 0 bases from J, with 12 bases between. There are 15 residues in the CDR3. As DNA, the CDR3 is TGTGCCAGTAGAGGACAGACCCATAGCAATCAGCCCCAGCATTTT. It yields the protein CASRGQTHSNQPQHF.

The chain combines TRBV4-2 with TRBJ1-5; the D is unclear. The germline V gene has CDR1 LGHNA and CDR2 YNFKEQ. This CDR3 has 15 amino acids. Trimming stripped 2 bases from V and 0 bases from J, with 8 bases between. CDR3 in DNA: TGTGCCAGCAGCCAATTCGCAGGTAGCAATCAGCCCCAGCATTTT. This encodes CASSQFAGSNQPQHF.

The gene calls are TRBV28 and TRBJ2-7; perhaps TRBD2 as D (6 bases). The CDR3 spans 16 residues. CDR1 is MDHEN, CDR2 SYDVKM, per germline. V lost 6 bases and J 2 bases, leaving 20 bases between the germline ends. In DNA form, the CDR3 reads TGTGCCAGCAGCCCGGAGGGGACGGGAGCCCCCTACGAGCAGTACTTC. Translated, it gives CASSPEGTGAPYEQYF.

The chain's CDR3 is CASSLQNMNTEAFF. DNA for the CDR3: TGTGCCAGCAGCTTACAGAACATGAACACTGAAGCTTTCTTT. V and J are TRBV7-3 and TRBJ1-1, with D unclear. CDR3 length: 14 residues. From germline, CDR1 is SGHTA and CDR2 FQGTGA. V lost 2 bases to trimming and J lost 0 bases, with 7 bases between them.

In its sample, this clone was seen once. The rearrangement links TRBV19 to TRBJ2-1, with D possibly being TRBD1 (6 bases). In germline, CDR1 is LNHDA, CDR2 SQIVND (reference sequence). With 3 bases removed from V and 0 bases from J, the gap between germline ends came to 15 bases. This CDR3 spans 17 amino acids. The CDR3 reads CASSMRGHQSSYNEQFF. The CDR3 nucleotides read TGTGCCAGTAGTATGAGGGGACACCAGAGCTCCTACAATGAGCAGTTCTTC.

This chain connects TRBV6-1 to TRBJ1-4; D is unclear. The CDR3 covers 16 residues. V was pared by 1 base and J by 7 bases, with 16 bases between. Germline V lookup: CDR1 MNHNS, CDR2 SASEGT. CDR3 DNA: TGTGCCAGCAGTGAAGTCTACAGTCGGTGGGGTGAAAAACTGTTTTTT. Amino acids: CASSEVYSRWGEKLFF.

The chain links TRBV18 to TRBJ1-2; no clear D. This CDR3 region has 14 residues. Per germline, CDR1 KGHSH and CDR2 LQKENI. The germline V and J ends were trimmed by 3 bases and 8 bases, with 16 bases remaining between them. The DNA for the CDR3 is TGTGCCAGCTCACCGACGTTGGAAGATCTCGGCTACACCTTC. It codes for CASSPTLEDLGYTF.

The V call is TRBV19, the J call TRBJ2-5, with D maybe TRBD2 (7 bases). Germline V gene sequence: CDR1 LNHDA, CDR2 SQIVND (reference sequence). V lost 7 bases, J lost 4 bases, and 13 bases lay in between. The CDR3 runs 13 residues. CDR3 coding DNA: TGTGCCAGTATCGGGGGGCGCGGAGAGACCCAGTACTTC. Translating it yields CASIGGRGETQYF.

The CDR3 reads CASSLVGAMNTGELFF. CDR3 nucleotide sequence: TGCGCCAGCAGCTTGGTGGGGGCTATGAACACCGGGGAGCTGTTTTTT. This sequence joins TRBV5-1 and TRBJ2-2; possibly TRBD1 for D (6 bases). This CDR3 spans 16 amino acids. CDR1 is SGHRS, CDR2 YFSETQ, per germline. The V end was cut by 0 bases, the J end by 1 base, with 10 bases between.

The V gene is TRBV15, the J gene TRBJ1-2; D gene uncertain. Trimming left V 3 bases short and J 3 bases short, with 14 bases between. This CDR3 has 15 amino acids. CDR1 and CDR2 from the germline V gene are LNHNV and YYDKDF (reference sequence). CDR3 coding DNA: TGTGCCACCAGCAGGGCTTTCGGACGCCACTATGGCTACACCTTC. Protein: CATSRAFGRHYGYTF. The entire variable domain, with the rest obtained from reference TRBV15 and TRBJ1-2, is as follows: DAMVIQNPRYQVTQFGKPVTLSCSQTLNHNVMYWYQQKSSQAPKLLFHYYDKDFNNEADTPDNFQSRRPNTSFCFLDIRSPGLGDTAMYLCATSRAFGRHYGYTFGSGTRLTVV.

The rearrangement links TRBV9 to TRBJ2-5; the D call may be TRBD1 or TRBD2 (6 bases each). Trimming pared 3 bases from V and 5 bases from J, leaving 14 bases between. The CDR3 is 14 amino acids. Germline loops: CDR1 SGDLS, CDR2 YYNGEE. This chain's CDR3 is CASSEGGLRETQYF. CDR3 sequence (DNA): TGTGCCAGCAGCGAGGGGGGACTCCGGGAGACCCAGTACTTC. The entire variable domain, with the rest obtained from reference TRBV9 and TRBJ2-5, is as follows: DSGVTQTPKHLITATGQRVTLRCSPRSGDLSVYWYQQSLDQGLQFLIQYYNGEERAKGNILERFSAQQFPDLHSELNLSSLELGDSALYFCASSEGGLRETQYFGPGTRLLVL.

The chain couples TRBV7-9 to TRBJ1-4; weak D call: TRBD1 (5 bases). V was shortened by 3 bases and J by 7 bases, with 18 bases between the two germline ends. CDR3 size: 16 residues. Germline V CDR1 and CDR2: SEHNR, FQNEAQ (reference sequence). CDR3 nucleotide sequence: TGTGCCAGCAGCTTCCTCCCTTGGGGGACGAGTGAAAAACTGTTTTTT. Amino acid sequence: CASSFLPWGTSEKLFF.

The chain recombines TRBV19 with TRBJ1-6; D unresolved. This CDR3 has 16 residues. V shed 1 base and J shed 0 bases, with 7 bases lying between them. Per the germline V gene, CDR1 is LNHDA and CDR2 is SQIVND (reference sequence). CDR3 sequence (DNA): TGTGCCAGTAGTATAGCGGTGTACTCCTATAATTCACCCCTCCACTTT. It yields the protein CASSIAVYSYNSPLHF.

The chain is built from TRBV4-2 and TRBJ1-5, with a tentative D call TRBD1 (6 bases). The V gene lost 1 base and the J gene lost 6 bases, with 19 bases spanning the gap. CDR3 length: 17 residues. Germline V lookup: CDR1 LGHNA, CDR2 YNFKEQ. The CDR3 loop reads CASSQGGFWGAGQPQHF. CDR3 DNA sequence: TGTGCCAGCAGCCAAGGGGGGTTTTGGGGGGCCGGTCAGCCCCAGCATTTT.

This sequence joins TRBV19 and TRBJ2-1, with 9 positions matching TRBD2. The ends lost 3 bases at V and 0 bases at J; junction bases unmatched: 6. This CDR3 region has 17 residues. CDR1 LNHDA and CDR2 SQIVND come from the germline V gene (reference sequence). CDR3 in DNA: TGTGCCAGTAGTATGGACAGCGGGAGGAGCTCCTACAATGAGCAGTTCTTC. This gives the protein CASSMDSGRSSYNEQFF.

In this sample, this clone turned up a few times. The V and J genes are TRBV2 and TRBJ1-5; D not resolved. This CDR3 has 12 residues. V was cut by 7 bases and J by 5 bases, with 9 bases left in between. The V gene's germline CDR1 is SNHLY and CDR2 FYNNEI. The CDR3 DNA is TGTGCCAGCACCAACTTTCATCAGCCCCAGCATTTT. Amino acid sequence: CASTNFHQPQHF.

The chain employs TRBV9 and TRBJ1-6, with D possibly matching TRBD1 (5 bases). The CDR3 covers 15 residues. V lost 0 bases and J lost 7, with 11 bases in between. Germline CDR1 reads SGDLS; CDR2 reads YYNGEE. The CDR3 is CASSVDGGLNSPLHF. CDR3 nucleotide sequence: TGTGCCAGCAGCGTAGATGGGGGACTAAATTCACCCCTCCACTTT.